Below are 19 T cell receptor beta chains sequenced from a single sample in a study of T-cell reconstitution after alpha-beta-depleted transplantation in children. The TCRbeta library was prepared with unique molecular identifiers. MiXCR was run by TCRdb on the PCR reads, yielding one entry per CDR3 protein. The data contain approximately 240,000 distinct CDR3 sequences, about 11% of them singletons. Material: PBMCs, obtained before TCRalphabeta/CD19-depleted stem cell transplant. The receptors here all came from a child younger than two with acute myeloid leukemia, due to receive a stem cell transplant.

This clonotype was detected ten times or more. The V and J genes are TRBV19 and TRBJ2-2, with D perhaps matching TRBD2 (5 bases). Germline CDR1 reads LNHDA; CDR2 reads SQIVND (reference sequence). The V and J ends lost 5 bases and 1 base respectively, with 14 bases between them. This CDR3 comprises 16 residues. CDR3 protein: CASSDVRAVNTGELFF. Here the CDR3 DNA reads TGTGCCAGTAGTGATGTGAGGGCCGTGAACACCGGGGAGCTGTTTTTT.

The table lists this clonotype with many counts. V usage is TRBV5-6 and J usage is TRBJ2-3; TRBD1 is a possible D gene (5 bases). The CDR3 runs to 16 residues. CDR1 and CDR2 (germline): SGHDT, YYEEEE. V was pared by 4 bases and J by 4 bases, with 19 bases between. The CDR3 coding sequence is TGTGCCAGCAGCACTCGGACCACAAGGGGTGCAGATACGCAGTATTTT. It is translated as CASSTRTTRGADTQYF. The variable domain in full, with the rest retrieved from reference TRBV5-6 and TRBJ2-3, is DAGVTQSPTHLIKTRGQQVTLRCSPKSGHDTVSWYQQALGQGPQFIFQYYEEEERQRGNFPDRFSGHQFPNYSSELNVNALLLGDSALYLCASSTRTTRGADTQYFGPGTRLTVL.

This clonotype occurred many times. This sequence joins TRBV20-1 and TRBJ2-2; TRBD1 matches at 7 bases. J lost 4 bases, V lost 0 bases, and 11 bases had no gene match. Looked up from germline, CDR1 is DFQATT and CDR2 is SNEGSKA (reference sequence). CDR3 size: 17 residues. CDR3 nucleotide sequence: TGCAGTGCTAGAGATATCTCGAGACAGGGTGCCACCGGGGAGCTGTTTTTT. Translating gives CSARDISRQGATGELFF.

This clonotype was detected ten times or more. The gene calls are TRBV7-3 and TRBJ2-3; 7 nucleotides line up with TRBD1. After removal of 1 base from V and 4 bases from J, the junction contained 11 bases not matched to a gene. This CDR3 is 17 amino acids long. In germline, CDR1 is SGHTA, CDR2 FQGTGA. The CDR3 sequence: CASSLNRQGVGADTQYF. In DNA form, the CDR3 reads TGTGCCAGCAGCTTAAATCGGCAGGGGGTCGGGGCAGATACGCAGTATTTT.

Comments on this clonotype: A much larger clone differs by one base, so this may be a read error. CDR3 sequence: CASSVNEGSSGNTIYF. The CDR3 nucleotides read TGTGCCAGCAGCGTAAACGAGGGGAGCTCTGGAAACACCATATATTTT. This chain links TRBV9 with TRBJ1-3, with D perhaps matching TRBD1 (5 bases). Trimming cost V 1 base and J 0 bases, with 11 bases left between them. Germline CDR1 reads SGDLS; CDR2 reads YYNGEE. The CDR3 is made up of 16 amino acids.

This chain links TRBV29-1 with TRBJ1-2; D is uncertain. CDR1 and CDR2 (germline): SQVTM, ANQGSEA. The CDR3 spans 14 residues. V gave up 2 bases and J gave up 4 bases, with 14 bases separating them. The CDR3 protein is CSVEKGEGAYGYTF. CDR3 DNA sequence: TGCAGCGTTGAAAAGGGTGAGGGAGCCTATGGCTACACCTTC.

This clonotype occurred many times. The J gene is TRBJ2-1, the V gene TRBV3-1; 9 positions match TRBD2. Germline V gives CDR1 LGHDT, CDR2 YNNKEL (reference sequence). This CDR3 contains 16 residues. V shed 1 base and J 5 bases; nucleotides not matched to a gene: 6. CDR3 residues: CASSQVGLAGHNEQFF. CDR3 bases: TGTGCCAGCAGCCAAGTAGGGCTAGCGGGGCACAATGAGCAGTTCTTC.

Ten or more counts support this clonotype. This chain connects TRBV29-1 to TRBJ1-6; D might be TRBD1 (5 bases). Trimming shortened V by 5 bases and J by 10 bases, and 12 bases separated the two germline ends. Germline V gene data show CDR1 as SQVTM and CDR2 as ANQGSEA. This CDR3 contains 12 residues. DNA for the CDR3: TGCAGCGTTACTATGGGGGAGTCACCCCTCCACTTT. Translation: CSVTMGESPLHF.

This chain uses TRBV28 with TRBJ2-2; D is unresolved. This CDR3 comprises 14 residues. Germline V gene data show CDR1 as MDHEN and CDR2 as SYDVKM. The ends were cut back, 1 base at V and 6 bases at J, with 9 bases in the middle. The chain's CDR3 is CASSLYGPSGELFF. CDR3 nucleotides: TGTGCCAGCAGTTTATATGGCCCCTCCGGGGAGCTGTTTTTT. The whole variable domain, filled in from reference TRBV28 and TRBJ2-2, reads DVKVTQSSRYLVKRTGEKVFLECVQDMDHENMFWYRQDPGLGLRLIYFSYDVKMKEKGDIPEGYSVSREKKERFSLILESASTNQTSMYLCASSLYGPSGELFFGEGSRLTVL.

This clonotype was seen at least ten times. The chain joins TRBV13 to TRBJ1-5; 9 nucleotides match TRBD1. Germline assignment: CDR1 PRHDT and CDR2 FYEKMQ (reference sequence). The CDR3 loop spans 16 amino acids. J lost 5 bases, V lost 0 bases, and 5 bases had no gene match. CDR3 nucleotide sequence: TGTGCCAGCAGCTTAGGCGGACGGACAGGGGATCAGCCCCAGCATTTT. As protein: CASSLGGRTGDQPQHF.

This clonotype was observed many times. V gene TRBV5-1 combines with J gene TRBJ2-3, with a possible D match to TRBD2 (6 bases). The CDR3 runs 13 residues. CDR1 and CDR2 from the germline V gene are SGHRS and YFSETQ. V lost 4 bases and J 6 bases, leaving 12 bases between the germline ends. CDR3 amino acids: CASSTGEVDTQYF. CDR3 coding DNA: TGCGCCAGCAGCACCGGGGAGGTGGATACGCAGTATTTT.

This clonotype has at least ten counts. The rearrangement uses TRBV27 and TRBJ2-7, with TRBD1 matching over 9 bases. Germline CDR1 and CDR2: MNHEY and SMNVEV (reference sequence). Trimming at V came to 2 bases and at J to 7 bases, leaving 6 bases not matched to a gene. This CDR3 contains 14 residues. In DNA, the CDR3 is TGTGCCAGCAGTTTAAGAGGGGACAGGGTTGAGCAGTACTTC. This encodes CASSLRGDRVEQYF.

This clonotype has just a few counts. V usage is TRBV19 and J usage is TRBJ2-7; D is uncertain. Between the trimmed V and J ends, which lost 6 bases and 3 bases, there was a span of 12 bases. CDR1 is LNHDA, CDR2 SQIVND, per germline (reference sequence). The CDR3 contains 13 residues. The CDR3 DNA follows: TGTGCCAGTAGGGACCGCGGCCACTACGAGCAGTACTTC. Protein product: CASRDRGHYEQYF. Based on the CDR3 plus reference TRBV19 and TRBJ2-7, the full variable domain is DGGITQSPKYLFRKEGQNVTLSCEQNLNHDAMYWYRQDPGQGLRLIYYSQIVNDFQKGDIAEGYSVSREKKESFPLTVTSAQKNPTAFYLCASRDRGHYEQYFGPGTRLTVT.

This clonotype was recorded once. The V gene is TRBV7-3, the J gene TRBJ2-3; 12 bases agree with TRBD2. The CDR3 runs 16 residues. Germline CDR1 and CDR2: SGHTA and FQGTGA. Losses at the gene ends were 5 bases for V and 2 bases for J; bases not matched to a gene: 5. Here the CDR3 DNA reads TGTGCCAGCAGCGAAACTAGCGGGGGGACCACAGATACGCAGTATTTT. Protein product: CASSETSGGTTDTQYF. The whole variable domain, remainder taken from reference TRBV7-3 and TRBJ2-3, is GAGVSQTPSNKVTEKGKYVELRCDPISGHTALYWYRQSLGQGPEFLIYFQGTGAADDSGLPNDRFFAVRPEGSVSTLKIQRTERGDSAVYLCASSETSGGTTDTQYFGPGTRLTVL.

The sample holds many counts of this clonotype. The V gene is TRBV5-6, the J gene TRBJ2-2, with a tentative D call TRBD2 (5 bases). V was pared by 3 bases and J by 7 bases, with 13 bases between. The CDR3 is 14 residues long. Per germline, CDR1 SGHDT and CDR2 YYEEEE. CDR3 nucleotides: TGTGCCAGCAGCTGGACCCGGGGTAGCGGGGAGCTGTTTTTT. Residues: CASSWTRGSGELFF.

This clonotype came up many times. The chain combines TRBV5-1 with TRBJ2-3; 8 bases match TRBD1. J gave up 4 bases and V 2 bases, and 3 bases lay outside the gene matches. The CDR3 has 14 residues. Germline CDR1 and CDR2: SGHRS and YFSETQ. The CDR3 DNA follows: TGCGCCAGCAGCTTAGGACAGGGCCCAGATACGCAGTATTTT. Residues: CASSLGQGPDTQYF.

This clonotype was seen only a few times. This chain uses TRBV5-1 with TRBJ2-3; no firm D call. Looked up from germline, CDR1 is SGHRS and CDR2 is YFSETQ. The length of the CDR3 is 13 residues. The ends were cut back, 7 bases at V and 7 bases at J, with 16 bases in the middle. CDR3 nucleotides: TGCGCCAGCCGCGTTAAATCGGCGAATACGCAGTATTTT. Its protein is CASRVKSANTQYF.

The J gene is TRBJ2-7, the V gene TRBV5-4; D gene uncertain. V lost 1 base, J lost 3 bases, and 11 bases lay in between. Per germline, CDR1 SGHNT and CDR2 YYREEE (reference sequence). The CDR3 extends over 14 amino acids. The CDR3 reads CASSLNTAYYEQYF. The CDR3 DNA is TGTGCCAGCAGCTTGAATACAGCTTACTACGAGCAGTACTTC.

For this clonotype: Being one base from a much bigger clone, this may be a read error. CDR3 in DNA: TGCAGCGTTGAGGACCAGGGGGGGCCTGGTCAGCCCAAGCATTTT. Its translation is CSVEDQGGPGQPKHF. The J gene is TRBJ1-5, the V gene TRBV29-1; 7 nucleotides line up with TRBD1. This CDR3 spans 15 amino acids. Germline CDR1 is SQVTM and CDR2 is ANQGSEA.